This TCR beta chain was documented in a study of CD8 T cells in Susac syndrome (dated by TCRdb to between 2017 and 2020). With respect to the entire study: Of the Susac syndrome patients who were sequenced, about 6 had clinically active disease and about eight were in clinical remission. Susac syndrome patients were therapy-naive, on corticosteroids (some also receiving IVIg), or on IVIg alone at blood withdrawal. Repertoire sequencing was used to test whether CD8+ T cell activation and differentiation in Susac syndrome was antigen driven. General conclusions and limits of the study: The CD4+ T cell repertoire of patients with Susac syndrome showed no detectable clonal expansion. The TCR sequencing and HLA analysis was acknowledged to have included a relatively small number of individuals.

On this clonotype itself: Which antigen it targets is not known. Base qualities were left out, and no much larger clone turns up one base away.

High-throughput TCR beta sequencing profiled peripheral blood CD8+ and CD4+ T cells from healthy donors, Susac syndrome patients and multiple sclerosis patients. Recently defined diagnostic criteria for definite or probable disease were met by the Susac syndrome patients. Bulk CD8+ and CD4+ T cells were purified magnetically by negative isolation, whereas CD8+ TEMRA cells were enriched by FACS. Blood was drawn into EDTA tubes, processed within 24 hours, and PBMCs were isolated by density gradient centrifugation. PBMCs intended for TCR sequencing were cryopreserved in liquid nitrogen and were subsequently thawed in a 37 degrees C water bath. A purity of at least 90% was achieved for sorted or isolated CD4+, CD8+ and CD8+ TEMRA cells. RNA was extracted with the RNeasy kit and roughly 0.45 to 1 ug was reverse transcribed using random hexamers. The immunoSEQ multiplex PCR assay, covering 54 Vbeta and 13 Jbeta segments, was used to amplify TCR beta CDR3 regions. PCR amplification bias was corrected using a synthetic template baseline for primer optimization and computational correction. The original pipeline was this. Reads were annotated to V, D and J genes per IMGT and analyzed with immunoSEQ Analyzer, keeping only productive sequences. To calculate clonality, Shannon entropy was normalized by log2 of the number of productive unique sequences and then subtracted from one. For each patient and control, public and private clones were evaluated within the 100 most prevalent clones. Clones were defined as Susac-specific if absent from the healthy and MS cohorts, from under 1,200 published viral clones and from other ImmuneACCESS disease sequences. The raw public data were reprocessed by TCRdb itself: fastp quality trimming at Q25, MiXCR clonotype calling, in-frame beta chains only. Entries that share a CDR3 protein sequence are merged under the most common genes and DNA. TCRdb's processing, not the authors' own work, is the source of the V and J calls. This sample is represented by more than 110,000 distinct CDR3 sequences; 85% to 95% of them were singletons. The ten biggest clones cover around 0.15% of the sample.

Germline trimming amounts to 3 bases on V and 2 bases on J, with 6 as the count of junction bases outside the gene matches. CDR1 and CDR2, per the germline V gene (reference sequence), are GTSNPN and SVGIG. From cysteine to phenylalanine, the CDR3 is 14 amino acids long. Only CDR3 DNA is held: 42 bases, read in frame from base 1. This receptor was obtained from a human donor with Susac syndrome. Here the chain combines TRBV30 and TRBJ2-5; 7 bases in between match TRBD1. Source material: CD4+ T cells from PBMCs. The nucleotides are TGTGCCTGGAGCCCAAGGACAGGTCAAGAGACCCAGTACTTC. The translation is CAWSPRTGQETQYF.